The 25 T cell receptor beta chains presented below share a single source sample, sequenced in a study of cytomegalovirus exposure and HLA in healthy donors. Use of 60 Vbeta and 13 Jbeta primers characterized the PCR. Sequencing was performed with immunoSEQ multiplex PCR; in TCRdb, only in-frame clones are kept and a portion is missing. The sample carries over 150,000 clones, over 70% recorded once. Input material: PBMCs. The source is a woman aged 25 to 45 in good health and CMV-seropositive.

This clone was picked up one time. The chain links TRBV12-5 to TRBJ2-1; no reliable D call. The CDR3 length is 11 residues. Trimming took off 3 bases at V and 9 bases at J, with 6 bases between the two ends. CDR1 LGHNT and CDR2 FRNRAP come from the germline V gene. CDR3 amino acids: CASGFGVEQFF. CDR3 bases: TGTGCTAGTGGTTTTGGAGTTGAGCAGTTCTTC.

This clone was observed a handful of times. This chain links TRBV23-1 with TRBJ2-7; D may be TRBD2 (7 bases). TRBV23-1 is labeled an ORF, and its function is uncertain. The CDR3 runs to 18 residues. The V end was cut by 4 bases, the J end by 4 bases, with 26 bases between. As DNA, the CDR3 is TGCGCCAGCAGTCGGGCGGGGGCGGCAGCCTTCAACTTATACGAGCAGTACTTC. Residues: CASSRAGAAAFNLYEQYF.

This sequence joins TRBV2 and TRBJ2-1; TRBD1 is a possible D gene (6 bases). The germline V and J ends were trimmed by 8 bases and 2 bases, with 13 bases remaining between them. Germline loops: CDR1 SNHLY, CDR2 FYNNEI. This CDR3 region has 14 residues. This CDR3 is CASPMDSTYNEQFF. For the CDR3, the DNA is TGTGCCAGCCCGATGGACAGCACCTACAATGAGCAGTTCTTC.

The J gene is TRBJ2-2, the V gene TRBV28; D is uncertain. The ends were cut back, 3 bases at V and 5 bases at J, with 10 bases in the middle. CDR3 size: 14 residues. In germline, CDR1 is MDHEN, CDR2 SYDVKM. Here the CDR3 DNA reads TGTGCCAGCAGTTTCGTCAGTTCGACCGGGGAGCTGTTTTTT. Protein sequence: CASSFVSSTGELFF.

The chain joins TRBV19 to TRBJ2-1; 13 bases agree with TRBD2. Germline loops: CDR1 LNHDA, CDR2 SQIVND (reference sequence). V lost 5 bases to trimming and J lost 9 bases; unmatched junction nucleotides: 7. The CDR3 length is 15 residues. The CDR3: CASSLLAGGPSEQFF. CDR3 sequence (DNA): TGTGCCAGTAGTCTACTAGCGGGAGGGCCTAGTGAGCAGTTCTTC.

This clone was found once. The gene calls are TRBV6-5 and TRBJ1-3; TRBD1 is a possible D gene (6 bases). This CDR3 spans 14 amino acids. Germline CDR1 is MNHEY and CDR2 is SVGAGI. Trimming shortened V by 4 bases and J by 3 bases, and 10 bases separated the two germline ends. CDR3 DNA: TGTGCCAGCAGTTCTGGACAGATTGGAAACACCATATATTTT. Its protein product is CASSSGQIGNTIYF.

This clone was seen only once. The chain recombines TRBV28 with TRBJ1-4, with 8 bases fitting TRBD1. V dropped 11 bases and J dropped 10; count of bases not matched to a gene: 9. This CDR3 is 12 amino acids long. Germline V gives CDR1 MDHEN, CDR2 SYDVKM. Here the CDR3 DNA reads TGTGCCGGCCGGGACAGGATGGGAAAACTGTTTTTT. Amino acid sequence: CAGRDRMGKLFF.

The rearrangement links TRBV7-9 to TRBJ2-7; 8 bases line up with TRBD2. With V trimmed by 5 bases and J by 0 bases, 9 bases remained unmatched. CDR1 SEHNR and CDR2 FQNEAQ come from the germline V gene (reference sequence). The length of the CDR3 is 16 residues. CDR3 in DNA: TGTGCCAGCAGCCCGCGGACTAGCCGTCACTCCTACGAGCAGTACTTC. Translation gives CASSPRTSRHSYEQYF.

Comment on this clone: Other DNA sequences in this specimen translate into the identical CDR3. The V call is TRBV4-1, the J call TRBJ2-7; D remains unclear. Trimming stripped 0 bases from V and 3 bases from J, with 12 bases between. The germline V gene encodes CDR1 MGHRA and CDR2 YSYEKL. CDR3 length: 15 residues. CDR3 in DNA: TGCGCCAGCAGCCAAGAAGGTGCGGTCTACTACGAGCAGTACTTC. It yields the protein CASSQEGAVYYEQYF.

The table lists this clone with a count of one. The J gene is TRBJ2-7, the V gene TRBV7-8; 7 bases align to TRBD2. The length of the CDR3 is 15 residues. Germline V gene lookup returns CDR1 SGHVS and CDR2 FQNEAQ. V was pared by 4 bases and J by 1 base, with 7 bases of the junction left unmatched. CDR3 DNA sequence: TGTGCCAGCAGCTGGGGACCAGCGGGATCCTACGAGCAGTACTTC. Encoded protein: CASSWGPAGSYEQYF.

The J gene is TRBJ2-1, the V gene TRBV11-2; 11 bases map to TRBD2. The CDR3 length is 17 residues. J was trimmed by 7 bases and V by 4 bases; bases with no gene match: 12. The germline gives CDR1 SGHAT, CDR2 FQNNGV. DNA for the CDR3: TGTGCCAGCAGCTACCGGATAGCGGGAGGGTCGGGGAATGAGCAGTTCTTC. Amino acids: CASSYRIAGGSGNEQFF. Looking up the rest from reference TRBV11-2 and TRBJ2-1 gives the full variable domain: EAGVAQSPRYKIIEKRQSVAFWCNPISGHATLYWYQQILGQGPKLLIQFQNNGVVDDSQLPKDRFSAERLKGVDSTLKIQPAKLEDSAVYLCASSYRIAGGSGNEQFFGPGTRLTVL.

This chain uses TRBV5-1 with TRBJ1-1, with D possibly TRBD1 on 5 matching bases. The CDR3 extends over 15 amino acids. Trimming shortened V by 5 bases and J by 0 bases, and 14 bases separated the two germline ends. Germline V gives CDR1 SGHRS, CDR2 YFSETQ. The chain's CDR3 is CASSSTGSMNTEAFF. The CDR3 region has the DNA TGCGCCAGCAGTTCCACAGGCTCCATGAACACTGAAGCTTTCTTT.

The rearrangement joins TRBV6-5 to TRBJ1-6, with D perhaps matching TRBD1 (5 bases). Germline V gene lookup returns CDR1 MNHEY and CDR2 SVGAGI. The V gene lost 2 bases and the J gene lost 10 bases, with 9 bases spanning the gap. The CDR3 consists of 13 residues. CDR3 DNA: TGTGCCAGCAGTTACCGGGGGGGATCACCCCTCCACTTT. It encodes CASSYRGGSPLHF.

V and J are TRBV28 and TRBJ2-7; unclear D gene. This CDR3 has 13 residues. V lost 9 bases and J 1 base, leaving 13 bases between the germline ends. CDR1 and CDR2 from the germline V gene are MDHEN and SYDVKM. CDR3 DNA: TGTGCCAGTACGACTCAGACGTCCTACGAGCAGTACTTC. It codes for CASTTQTSYEQYF.

This chain's CDR3 is CASRKQGLNSPLHF. CDR3 DNA sequence: TGTGCCAGCAGGAAACAGGGGCTGAATTCACCCCTCCACTTT. This chain links TRBV6-5 with TRBJ1-6; 7 nucleotides line up with TRBD1. V lost 6 bases to trimming and J lost 7 bases; unmatched junction nucleotides: 6. The CDR3 runs 14 residues. The V gene's germline CDR1 is MNHEY and CDR2 SVGAGI.

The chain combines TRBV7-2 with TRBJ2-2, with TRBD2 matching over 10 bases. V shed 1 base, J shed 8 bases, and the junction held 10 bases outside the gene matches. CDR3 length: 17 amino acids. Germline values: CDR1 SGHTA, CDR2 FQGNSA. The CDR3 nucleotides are TGTGCCAGCAGCTTAGTGGGGACTAGCGCTCTTGAGGGGGAGCTGTTTTTT. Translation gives CASSLVGTSALEGELFF.

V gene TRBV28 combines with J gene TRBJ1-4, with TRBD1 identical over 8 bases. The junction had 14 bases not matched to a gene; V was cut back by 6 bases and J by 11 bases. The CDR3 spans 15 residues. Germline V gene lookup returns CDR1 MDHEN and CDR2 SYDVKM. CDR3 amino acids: CASSTPGTGSNKLFF. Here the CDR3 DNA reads TGTGCCAGCAGCACTCCTGGGACAGGCTCGAATAAACTGTTTTTT.

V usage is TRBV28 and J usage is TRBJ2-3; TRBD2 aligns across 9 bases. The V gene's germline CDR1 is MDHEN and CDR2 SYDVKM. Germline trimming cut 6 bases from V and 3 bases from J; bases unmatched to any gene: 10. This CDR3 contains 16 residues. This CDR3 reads CASRKTSGLLTDTQYF. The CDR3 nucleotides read TGTGCCAGCAGAAAAACTAGCGGGCTACTAACAGATACGCAGTATTTT.

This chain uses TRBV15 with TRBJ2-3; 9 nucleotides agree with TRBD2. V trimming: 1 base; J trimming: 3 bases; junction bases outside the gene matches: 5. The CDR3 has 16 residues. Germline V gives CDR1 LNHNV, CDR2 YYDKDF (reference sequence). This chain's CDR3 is CATSRGGTSSTDTQYF. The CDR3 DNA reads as TGTGCCACCAGCAGAGGAGGGACTAGCAGTACAGATACGCAGTATTTT.

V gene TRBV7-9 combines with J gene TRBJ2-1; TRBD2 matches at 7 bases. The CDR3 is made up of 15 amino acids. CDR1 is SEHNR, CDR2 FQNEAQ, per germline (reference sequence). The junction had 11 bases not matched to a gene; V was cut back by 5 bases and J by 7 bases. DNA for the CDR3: TGTGCCAGCAGCCGTATTGGCGGGAGCTATAATGAGCAGTTCTTC. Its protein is CASSRIGGSYNEQFF.

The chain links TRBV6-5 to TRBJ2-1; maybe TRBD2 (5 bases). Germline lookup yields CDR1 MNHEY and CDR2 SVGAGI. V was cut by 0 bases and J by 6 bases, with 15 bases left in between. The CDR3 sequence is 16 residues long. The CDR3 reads CASSYSAFESGNEQFF. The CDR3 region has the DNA TGTGCCAGCAGTTACTCGGCCTTCGAAAGCGGCAATGAGCAGTTCTTC.

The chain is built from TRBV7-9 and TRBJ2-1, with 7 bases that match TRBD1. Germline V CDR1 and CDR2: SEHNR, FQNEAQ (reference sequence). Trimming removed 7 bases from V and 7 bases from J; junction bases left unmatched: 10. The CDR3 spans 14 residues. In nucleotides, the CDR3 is TGTGCCAGCACCCATGGACAGGAGTGGAATGAGCAGTTCTTC. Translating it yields CASTHGQEWNEQFF.

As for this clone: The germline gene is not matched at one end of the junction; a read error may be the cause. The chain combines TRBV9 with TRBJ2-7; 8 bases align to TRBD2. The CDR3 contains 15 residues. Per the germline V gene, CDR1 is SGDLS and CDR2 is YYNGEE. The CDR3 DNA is TGTGCCAGCAGCGTAGACACTAGCGGTCCCTACAAGCAGTACTTC. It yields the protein CASSVDTSGPYKQYF.

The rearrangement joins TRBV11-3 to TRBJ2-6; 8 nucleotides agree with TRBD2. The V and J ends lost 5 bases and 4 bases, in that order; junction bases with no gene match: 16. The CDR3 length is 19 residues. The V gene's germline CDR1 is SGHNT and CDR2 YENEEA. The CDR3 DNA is TGTGCCAGCAGCCCCACCCGGGGGGGGCCCGGATTAGGGGCCAACGTCCTGACTTTC. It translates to CASSPTRGGPGLGANVLTF.

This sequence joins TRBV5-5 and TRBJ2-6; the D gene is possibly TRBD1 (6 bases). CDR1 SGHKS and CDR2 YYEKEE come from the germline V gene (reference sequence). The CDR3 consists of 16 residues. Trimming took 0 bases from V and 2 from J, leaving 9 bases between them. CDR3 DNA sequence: TGTGCCAGCAGCTTGGGGACAGCACCTGGGGCCAACGTCCTGACTTTC. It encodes CASSLGTAPGANVLTF.